This T cell receptor (beta chain) was captured by sequencing in a study of graft-versus-host responses after intestinal transplantation. Overall study: Transplants given to recipients were multivisceral, liver-intestinal, or isolated intestinal. General study results and limits: Marrow from the recipient contained GvH clones, some of which had appeared first in ileum or blood. Clonal ratios of graft-versus-host to host-versus-graft in allografts were high for patients exhibiting graft-donor T cell macrochimerism.

In the case of this clone: Its antigen is as yet unknown.

The CDR3 loop spans 14 amino acids. J was trimmed by 6 bases and V by 1 base; bases with no gene match: 4. Germline-derived CDR1 and CDR2 are GTSNPN and SVGIG (reference sequence). TCRdb keeps only in-frame clones here, not all; method: immunoSEQ multiplex PCR. Of about 39,000 clones listed, roughly 93% are singletons. The sequence came from a human patient who received an intestinal transplant, so some T cells may come from the graft donor. The chain has TRBV30 and TRBJ2-7; 12 positions match TRBD2. The sample in question was PBMCs, obtained 734 days after intestinal transplantation. The CDR3 spells CAWSGLAGVSEQYF. The CDR3 bases are TGTGCCTGGAGTGGACTAGCGGGAGTTTCCGAGCAGTACTTC.